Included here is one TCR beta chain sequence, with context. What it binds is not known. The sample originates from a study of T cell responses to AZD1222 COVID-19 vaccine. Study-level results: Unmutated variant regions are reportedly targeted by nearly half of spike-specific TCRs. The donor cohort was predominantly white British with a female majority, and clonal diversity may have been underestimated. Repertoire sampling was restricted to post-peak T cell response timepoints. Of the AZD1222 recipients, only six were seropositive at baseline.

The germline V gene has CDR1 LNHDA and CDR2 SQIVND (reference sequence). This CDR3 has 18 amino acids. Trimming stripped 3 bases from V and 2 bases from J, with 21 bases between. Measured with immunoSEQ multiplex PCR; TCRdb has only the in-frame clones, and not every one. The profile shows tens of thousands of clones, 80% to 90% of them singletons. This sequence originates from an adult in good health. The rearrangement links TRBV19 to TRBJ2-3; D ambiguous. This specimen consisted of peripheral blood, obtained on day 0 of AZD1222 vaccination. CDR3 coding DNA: TGTGCCAGTAGTATTCAAAACTCCTGGCTAACTTACACAGATACGCAGTATTTT. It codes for CASSIQNSWLTYTDTQYF.